This T cell receptor (beta chain) originates from a study of T cell changes during pregnancy in multiple sclerosis. Profiled with immunoSEQ multiplex PCR; TCRdb holds only in-frame clones, not every one. The sample shows 80,000 to 100,000 clones, 91% of them seen only once. This clone has just one count. Germline lookup yields CDR1 SGHDT and CDR2 YYEEEE. The V and J ends lost 1 base and 5 bases respectively, with 13 bases between them. This CDR3 is 15 amino acids long. This sequence was found in a female donor in good health, enrolled as a control in a pregnancy study. The chain combines TRBV5-6 with TRBJ1-5; the D is unclear. Here the sequenced sample was peripheral blood, taken after pregnancy. The CDR3: CASSLWRAYDQPQHF. For the CDR3, the DNA is TGTGCCAGCAGCTTGTGGCGGGCCTACGATCAGCCCCAGCATTTT.